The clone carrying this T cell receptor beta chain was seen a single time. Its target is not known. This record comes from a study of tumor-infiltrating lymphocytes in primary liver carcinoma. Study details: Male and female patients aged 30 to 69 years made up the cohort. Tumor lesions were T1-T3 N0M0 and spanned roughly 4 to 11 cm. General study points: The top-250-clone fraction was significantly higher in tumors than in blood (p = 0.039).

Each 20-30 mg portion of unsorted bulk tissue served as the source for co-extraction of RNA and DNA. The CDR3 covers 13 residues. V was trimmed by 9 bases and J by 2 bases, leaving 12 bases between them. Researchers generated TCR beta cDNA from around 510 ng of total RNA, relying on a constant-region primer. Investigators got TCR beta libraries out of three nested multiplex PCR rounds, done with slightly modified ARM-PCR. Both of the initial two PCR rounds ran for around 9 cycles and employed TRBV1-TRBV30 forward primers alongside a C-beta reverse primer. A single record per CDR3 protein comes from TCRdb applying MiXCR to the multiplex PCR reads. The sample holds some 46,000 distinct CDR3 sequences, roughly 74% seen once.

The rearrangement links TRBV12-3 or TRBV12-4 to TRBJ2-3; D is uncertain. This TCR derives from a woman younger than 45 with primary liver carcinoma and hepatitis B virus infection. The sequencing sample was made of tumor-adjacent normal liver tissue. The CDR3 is CARGYQYTDTQYF. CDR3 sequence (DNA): TGTGCCAGAGGCTATCAGTACACAGATACGCAGTATTTT.